This entry is about one TCR beta chain. Its specificity is unknown. These data come from a study of cytomegalovirus exposure and HLA in healthy donors. Study-level points and caveats: An ancestry cluster, one associated with Asian ancestry, reportedly showed fewer N-insertions than the roughly 670-donor mean in a later analysis. In a later analysis, TCR beta V- and J-gene trimming was associated with a missense DCLRE1C variant.

Amplification used 60 Vbeta primers and 13 Jbeta primers. Repertoires were generated with immunoSEQ multiplex PCR, while TCRdb's copy carries only in-frame clones and drops some. The sample yields over 130,000 clones, about 80% seen once. The sample was PBMCs. The sequence was collected from a man in his forties or fifties in good health and CMV-seronegative.

CDR3 residues: CASSPIPTGGGNQPQHF. CDR3 DNA sequence: TGCGCCAGCAGCCCTATACCGACAGGGGGAGGCAATCAGCCCCAGCATTTT. This sequence joins TRBV5-1 and TRBJ1-5; 9 bases are a match to TRBD1. This CDR3 has 17 residues. In germline, CDR1 is SGHRS, CDR2 YFSETQ. V lost 4 bases, J lost 2 bases, and 10 bases stayed unmatched.